Described below is a single T cell receptor (beta chain) sequence and its context. The data were taken from a study of blood T cell repertoires in COVID-19. Study background: Samples of COVID-19 (acute and convalescent) were obtained from the United States, Italy and Spain. T cells, B-cell-depleted T cells, or PBMCs supplied cDNA or gDNA.

In the source study's methods: Cell counts per sample came from amplifying reference gene primers. Assay: immunoSEQ multiplex PCR; the TCRdb copy retains only in-frame clones and omits some. That table supplies the V and J calls and clone size; D and trimming were determined from the DNA. Found here are about 89,000 clones, about 83% of them singletons; the top ten hold about half. This CDR3 is 15 amino acids long. The germline CDR1 and CDR2 sequences are GTSNPN and SVGIG (reference sequence). The J segment lost 5 bases and the V segment lost 5 bases, leaving 11 bases of the junction unmatched. The sequence was collected from a human donor in a cohort sampled during active COVID-19. Material for sequencing was peripheral blood. The chain employs TRBV30 and TRBJ2-2; 7 bases match TRBD1. The CDR3 loop reads CAWEKGTARTGELFF. CDR3 sequence (DNA): TGTGCCTGGGAGAAGGGGACAGCGCGTACCGGGGAGCTGTTTTTT.